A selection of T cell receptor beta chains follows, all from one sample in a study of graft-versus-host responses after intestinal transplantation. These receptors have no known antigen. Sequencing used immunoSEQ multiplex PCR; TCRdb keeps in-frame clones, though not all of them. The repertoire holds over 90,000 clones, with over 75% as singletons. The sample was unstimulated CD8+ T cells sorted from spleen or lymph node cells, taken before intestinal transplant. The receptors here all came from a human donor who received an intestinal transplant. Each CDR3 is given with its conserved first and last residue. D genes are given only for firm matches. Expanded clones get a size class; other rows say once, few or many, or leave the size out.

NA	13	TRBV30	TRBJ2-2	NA	TGTGCCTGGATGGACAGGAACACCGGGGAGCTGTTTTTT	CAWMDRNTGELFF
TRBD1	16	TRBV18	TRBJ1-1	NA	TGTGCCAGCTCACCACCGGGGAGACAGGGGAGCGGAGAAGCTTTCTTT	CASSPPGRQGSGEAFF
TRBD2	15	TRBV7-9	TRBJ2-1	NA	TGTGCCAGCAGCTTGCGGGGGGCCTCCAACAATGAGCAGTTCTTC	CASSLRGASNNEQFF
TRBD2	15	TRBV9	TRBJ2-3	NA	TGTGCCAGCAGCGCTAGCGGGAGGGGTACAGATACGCAGTATTTT	CASSASGRGTDTQYF
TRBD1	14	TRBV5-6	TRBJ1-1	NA	TGTGCCAGCAGCTTAGGGCCACAGGGGCCCGAAGCTTTCTTT	CASSLGPQGPEAFF
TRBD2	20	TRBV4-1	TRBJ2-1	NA	TGCGCCAGCAGCCAAGATACGGGACTAGCGGTTGCGAGCTCCTACAATGAGCAGTTCTTC	CASSQDTGLAVASSYNEQFF
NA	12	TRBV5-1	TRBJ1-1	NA	TGCGCCAGCACCCGAGGCGACACTGAAGCTTTCTTT	CASTRGDTEAFF
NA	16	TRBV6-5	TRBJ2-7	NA	TGTGCCAGCAGTTACTCGAGAGCGGTTAGCTCCTACGAGCAGTACTTC	CASSYSRAVSSYEQYF
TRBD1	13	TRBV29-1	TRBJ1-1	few	TGCAGCTCCCGACAGGGGGATCACACTGAAGCTTTCTTT	CSSRQGDHTEAFF
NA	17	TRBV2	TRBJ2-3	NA	TGTGCCAGCAGTGATAGGTGGACTGAATCTAGCACAGATACGCAGTATTTT	CASSDRWTESSTDTQYF
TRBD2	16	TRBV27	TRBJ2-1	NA	TGTGCCAGCAGACCGGGACTAGCGGGGGGATACAATGAGCAGTTCTTC	CASRPGLAGGYNEQFF
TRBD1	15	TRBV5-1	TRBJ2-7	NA	TGCGCCAGCAGCTCAGGACAGGGGAGCTCCTACGAGCAGTACTTC	CASSSGQGSSYEQYF
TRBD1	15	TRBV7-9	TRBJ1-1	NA	TGTGCCAGCAGCCCCAGGGGACAGGGGGCCCGTGAAGCTTTCTTT	CASSPRGQGAREAFF
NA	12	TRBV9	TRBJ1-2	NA	TGTGCCAGCAGCGGACTACACTATGGCTACACCTTC	CASSGLHYGYTF
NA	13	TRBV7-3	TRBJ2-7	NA	TGTGCCAGCAGCCCCTCGGCAGGGTACGAGCAGTACTTC	CASSPSAGYEQYF
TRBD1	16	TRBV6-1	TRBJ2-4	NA	TGTGCCAGCAGTGATCGGACAGGGGGCTTGTTAGACATTCAGTACTTC	CASSDRTGGLLDIQYF
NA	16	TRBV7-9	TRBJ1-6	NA	TGTGCCAGCAGCCCAGGGAGGCGCATCTATAATTCACCCCTCCACTTT	CASSPGRRIYNSPLHF
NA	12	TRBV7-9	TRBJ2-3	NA	TGTGCCAGCAGCCACGGGGCAGATACGCAGTATTTT	CASSHGADTQYF
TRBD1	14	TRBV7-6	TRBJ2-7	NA	TGTGCCAGCAGCCCCGACAGGGGGTTTGGCGAGCAGTACTTC	CASSPDRGFGEQYF
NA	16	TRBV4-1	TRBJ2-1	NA	TGCGCCAGCAGCCAAGAGGAGAGACAGTCCTACAATGAGCAGTTCTTC	CASSQEERQSYNEQFF
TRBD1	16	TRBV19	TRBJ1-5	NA	TGTGCCAGTACCATGGGGCAGGGGGTTAGCAATCAGCCCCAGCATTTT	CASTMGQGVSNQPQHF
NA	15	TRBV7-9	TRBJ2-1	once	TGTGCCAGCAGCTTAGTGGGGACTCATTTCAATGAGCAGTTCTTC	CASSLVGTHFNEQFF